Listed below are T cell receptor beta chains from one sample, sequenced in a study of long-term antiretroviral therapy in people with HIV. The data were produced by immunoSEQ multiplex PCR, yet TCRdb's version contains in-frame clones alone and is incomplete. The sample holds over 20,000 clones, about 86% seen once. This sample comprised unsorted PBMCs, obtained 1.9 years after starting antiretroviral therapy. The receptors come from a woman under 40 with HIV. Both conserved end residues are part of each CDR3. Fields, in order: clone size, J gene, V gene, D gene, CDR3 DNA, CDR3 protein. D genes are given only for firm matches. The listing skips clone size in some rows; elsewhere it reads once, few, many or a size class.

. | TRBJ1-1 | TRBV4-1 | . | TGCGCCAGCAGCCCGGCGAGTCAGGGGCGCAACACTGAAGCTTTCTTT | CASSPASQGRNTEAFF
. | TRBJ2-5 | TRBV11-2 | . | TGTGCCAGCAGACAGGCGGGGGAGACCCAGTACTTC | CASRQAGETQYF
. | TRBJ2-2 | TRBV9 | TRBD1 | TGTGCCAGCAGCGTAGGACAGGGGTATAGGTCCGGGGAGCTGTTTTTT | CASSVGQGYRSGELFF
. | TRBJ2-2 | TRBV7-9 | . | TGTGCCAGCAGCACCCAGGGAGGAACCGGGGAGCTGTTTTTT | CASSTQGGTGELFF
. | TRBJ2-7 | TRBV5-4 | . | TGTGCCAGCAGCTTGGGATCACGCCCGGGTGTTTGGTACTTC | CASSLGSRPGVWYF
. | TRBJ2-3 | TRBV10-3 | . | TGTGCCGCGACACCGGGCACAGATACGCAGTATTTT | CAATPGTDTQYF
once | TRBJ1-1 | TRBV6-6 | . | TGTGCCAGCAGTTACTCGGGGGGAGCGGCTGAAGCTTTCTTT | CASSYSGGAAEAFF
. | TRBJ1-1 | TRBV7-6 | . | TGTGCCAGCAGCTTATTAACATCACCTGAAGCTTTCTTT | CASSLLTSPEAFF
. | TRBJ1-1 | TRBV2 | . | TGTGCCAGCAGTGAGGGGGGAGGGAGGACTGAAGCTTTCTTT | CASSEGGGRTEAFF
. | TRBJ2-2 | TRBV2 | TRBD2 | TGTGCCAGCAGTGGGACTAGCCCCGGGGAGCTGTTTTTT | CASSGTSPGELFF
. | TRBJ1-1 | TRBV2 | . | TGTGCCAGCAGTGGGGGACGGGACACTGAAGCTTTCTTT | CASSGGRDTEAFF
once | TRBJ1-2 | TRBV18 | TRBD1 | TGTGCCAGTCGGACAGGGTATGTCTATGGCTACACCTTC | CASRTGYVYGYTF
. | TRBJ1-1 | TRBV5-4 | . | TGTGCCAGCAGCTTGCAGGGAGCGAACACTGAAGCTTTCTTT | CASSLQGANTEAFF
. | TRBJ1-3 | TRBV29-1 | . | TGCAGCGTTGGACCCAGTGGGCGAGGAAACACCATATATTTT | CSVGPSGRGNTIYF
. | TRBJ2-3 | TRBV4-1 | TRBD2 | TGCGCCAGCAGCCAAGATCGGCATAGCGGGGTTACAGATACGCAGTATTTT | CASSQDRHSGVTDTQYF
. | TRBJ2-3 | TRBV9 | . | TGTGCCAGCAGCGTTGGAGGGGGCGATTTGGATACGCAGTATTTT | CASSVGGGDLDTQYF
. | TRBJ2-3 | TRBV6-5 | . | TGTGCCAGCAGTCCTCCCCGGACGCCAGATACGCAGTATTTT | CASSPPRTPDTQYF
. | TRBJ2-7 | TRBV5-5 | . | TGTGCCAGACTGGCTGTGATCGTTGTCGCGAGCTCCTACGAGCAGTACTTC | CARLAVIVVASSYEQYF
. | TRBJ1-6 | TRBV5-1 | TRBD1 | TGCGCCAGCAGCGCGGGACAGTCAAATTCACCCCTCCACTTT | CASSAGQSNSPLHF
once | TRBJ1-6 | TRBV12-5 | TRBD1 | TGTGCTAGTGGTTTGGTACGAGACTCGACAGGGTTTGTTCCGGGGCCTAGGATTTCACCCCTCCACTTT | CASGLVRDSTGFVPGPRISPLHF
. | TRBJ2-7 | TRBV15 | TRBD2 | TGTGCCACCAGCAGAGCAGGGTCGGGGGGGGAGCAGTACTTC | CATSRAGSGGEQYF
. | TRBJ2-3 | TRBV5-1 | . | TGCGCCAGCAGCAGAATTCAGGGGTCCACAGATACGCAGTATTTT | CASSRIQGSTDTQYF
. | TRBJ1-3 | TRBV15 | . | TGTGCCACCAGCAGAGACACGGGGGCGGGAAACACCATATATTTT | CATSRDTGAGNTIYF
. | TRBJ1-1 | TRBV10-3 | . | TGTGCCACCACGGACAGTATTGAAGCTTTCTTT | CATTDSIEAFF